Here is one T cell receptor (beta chain) with its context. This sample stems from a study of CD8 T cells in Susac syndrome. Study details: Clinical remission applied to under 10 sequenced Susac syndrome patients, and about six had active disease.

From germline, CDR1 is SGHDT and CDR2 YYEEEE. V lost 1 base to trimming and J lost 8 bases, with 20 bases between them. The length of the CDR3 is 16 residues. Random hexamers primed reverse transcription of about 0.5 to 1 ug RNA. One entry per CDR3 protein, called by TCRdb with MiXCR from the immunoSEQ multiplex PCR reads. The sample consists of tens of thousands of distinct CDR3 sequences, just under 95% of them appearing once. The genes are TRBV5-6 and TRBJ2-3; D may be TRBD1 (5 bases). This clonotype was sampled from a human donor with Susac syndrome. What was sequenced was CD8+ T cells from PBMCs. The CDR3 nucleotides read TGTGCCAGCAGCTTGTGGAATCGTGGGGCCCGGCTTACGCAGTATTTT. It is translated as CASSLWNRGARLTQYF.